The 28 T cell receptor beta chains given below trace back to one sample, sequenced in a study of blood T cell repertoires in COVID-19. Measured with immunoSEQ multiplex PCR; TCRdb has only the in-frame clones, and not every one. The top ten hold 0.95% to 1.3% of the sample, which has about 190,000 clones, about 88% seen once. The source material was peripheral blood. These receptors originate from a man aged 25-45 years with acute or convalescent COVID-19.

The V call is TRBV27, the J call TRBJ1-6, with a weak D call TRBD1 (5 bases). Germline V lookup: CDR1 MNHEY, CDR2 SMNVEV (reference sequence). The CDR3 spans 18 residues. Trimming removed 5 bases at V and 0 bases at J, with 17 bases between. The CDR3 sequence is CASSPRQSPSSYNSPLHF. The DNA of the CDR3 is TGTGCCAGCAGTCCCAGACAGTCCCCGAGCTCCTATAATTCACCCCTCCACTTT.

This clone was found once. In DNA, the CDR3 is TGTGCCACCATGAACCAGAGGCTGAACACTGAAGCTTTCTTT. Translated, it gives CATMNQRLNTEAFF. V is TRBV28 and J is TRBJ1-1; D is ambiguous. Germline V lookup: CDR1 MDHEN, CDR2 SYDVKM. CDR3 length: 14 amino acids. Trimming removed 10 bases from V and 0 bases from J, with 15 bases in between.

V usage is TRBV6-4 and J usage is TRBJ2-3; D unclear. The CDR3 length is 13 residues. Trimming removed 0 bases from V and 10 bases from J, with 11 bases in between. Germline loops: CDR1 MRHNA, CDR2 SNTAGT. The CDR3 coding sequence is TGTGCCAGCAGTGACTCGTACCACTCGGCGCAGTATTTT. Amino acids: CASSDSYHSAQYF.

This clone was counted once. The chain carries TRBV7-3 and TRBJ2-2; 8 bases agree with TRBD2. This CDR3 is 15 amino acids long. V was pared by 5 bases and J by 4 bases, with 6 bases of the junction left unmatched. Germline loops: CDR1 SGHTA, CDR2 FQGTGA. The CDR3 is CASSALAAFTGELFF. The CDR3 nucleotides read TGTGCCAGCAGCGCACTAGCGGCCTTCACCGGGGAGCTGTTTTTT.

The V call is TRBV14, the J call TRBJ2-7, with 13 bases matching TRBD2. After removal of 1 base from V and 2 bases from J, the junction contained 2 bases not matched to a gene. Germline CDR1 SGHDN, CDR2 FVKESK. The CDR3 length is 16 residues. The CDR3 region is CASSQGLAGGPYEQYF. As DNA, the CDR3 is TGTGCCAGCAGCCAAGGACTAGCGGGAGGACCCTACGAGCAGTACTTC.

The chain joins TRBV19 to TRBJ1-6; unclear D gene. Between the trimmed V and J ends, which lost 4 bases and 0 bases, there was a span of 19 bases. The CDR3 sequence is 19 residues long. Germline values: CDR1 LNHDA, CDR2 SQIVND (reference sequence). The CDR3 reads CASSTGPTTGSSYNSPLHF. CDR3 nucleotide sequence: TGTGCCAGTAGTACCGGACCGACTACTGGAAGCTCCTATAATTCACCCCTCCACTTT.

This clone has a handful of counts. The chain couples TRBV6-5 to TRBJ2-2; possible D gene TRBD2, 5 bases. Germline-derived CDR1 and CDR2 are MNHEY and SVGAGI. The V end was cut by 6 bases, the J end by 7 bases, with 9 bases between. CDR3 size: 12 residues. The DNA for the CDR3 is TGTGCCAGCAGAGAGGGAATCGGGGAGCTGTTTTTT. Translating it yields CASREGIGELFF.

The chain joins TRBV11-3 to TRBJ1-2; no firm D call. CDR3 length: 16 amino acids. Germline V gene sequence: CDR1 SGHNT, CDR2 YENEEA. V shed 5 bases and J shed 3 bases, with 19 bases lying between them. CDR3 in amino acids: CASSLSDGVTDYGYTF. In nucleotides, the CDR3 is TGTGCCAGCAGCCTGAGTGACGGGGTGACGGACTATGGCTACACCTTC.

This clone was counted between two and nine times. CDR3 in DNA: TGTGCCAGCAGCTTAGTATTCAGGAAAAGGGGAACGGCTGGCTACACCTTC. It codes for CASSLVFRKRGTAGYTF. The chain couples TRBV11-2 to TRBJ1-2; D may be TRBD1 (5 bases). Germline assignment: CDR1 SGHAT and CDR2 FQNNGV. This CDR3 comprises 17 residues. With 1 base removed from V and 7 bases from J, the gap between germline ends came to 22 bases.

The rearrangement links TRBV12-5 to TRBJ2-3, with a possible D match to TRBD1 (5 bases). V was clipped by 6 bases and J by 6 bases, with 19 bases between them. This CDR3 spans 15 amino acids. Germline values: CDR1 LGHNT, CDR2 FRNRAP. CDR3 coding DNA: TGTGCTAGTGGCTCACAGGCTCAAGGAGCGGATACGCAGTATTTT. Its protein is CASGSQAQGADTQYF.

The rearrangement links TRBV5-1 to TRBJ1-6; a weak D match, TRBD1 (6 bases). The CDR3 covers 11 residues. Per the germline V gene, CDR1 is SGHRS and CDR2 is YFSETQ. V lost 8 bases and J lost 8, with 8 bases in between. The CDR3 bases are TGCGCCAGAGCAGGGGATTCACCCCTCCACTTT. Translating it yields CARAGDSPLHF.

The chain carries TRBV4-2 and TRBJ1-1, with D possibly matching TRBD1 (5 bases). Germline V lookup: CDR1 LGHNA, CDR2 YNFKEQ. CDR3 length: 13 residues. Trimming cost V 0 bases and J 3 bases, with 5 bases left between them. As DNA, the CDR3 is TGTGCCAGCAGCCAAGACAGGGACACTGAAGCTTTCTTT. This translates into CASSQDRDTEAFF.

This clone came up a few times. V usage is TRBV6-6 and J usage is TRBJ2-7; a weak D match, TRBD1 (5 bases). V was clipped by 3 bases and J by 3 bases, with 9 bases between them. Per the germline V gene, CDR1 is MNHNY and CDR2 is SVGAGI (reference sequence). This CDR3 contains 13 residues. CDR3 loop: CASSYTQGYEQYF. CDR3 sequence (DNA): TGTGCCAGCAGTTATACGCAGGGCTACGAGCAGTACTTC.

V is TRBV27 and J is TRBJ1-5; D is ambiguous. CDR1 and CDR2 (germline): MNHEY, SMNVEV (reference sequence). The CDR3 spans 14 residues. With 1 base removed from V and 0 bases from J, the gap between germline ends came to 4 bases. Written as DNA, the CDR3 is TGTGCCAGCAGTTTATTTAGTAGCAATCAGCCCCAGCATTTT. This sequence encodes CASSLFSSNQPQHF.

The gene calls are TRBV28 and TRBJ1-2; tentative D call: TRBD1 (5 bases). There are 16 residues in the CDR3. V dropped 4 bases and J dropped 6 bases, with 21 bases sitting between them. The V gene's germline CDR1 is MDHEN and CDR2 SYDVKM. CDR3 DNA: TGTGCCAGCAGTTCACCTCTTGGGGGGGTGATGAATGGCTACACCTTC. It yields the protein CASSSPLGGVMNGYTF.

This clone showed up just a few times. The chain is built from TRBV28 and TRBJ1-4; D unclear. Trimming took off 6 bases at V and 5 bases at J, with 13 bases between the two ends. The CDR3 totals 14 residues. Germline values: CDR1 MDHEN, CDR2 SYDVKM. CDR3 coding DNA: TGTGCCAGCAGCTCCGCGATTCTCAATGAAAAACTGTTTTTT. Translation gives CASSSAILNEKLFF.

This clone was detected only once. The chain combines TRBV19 with TRBJ2-3; no firm D call. V was shortened by 7 bases and J by 8 bases, with 13 bases between the two germline ends. Germline-derived CDR1 and CDR2 are LNHDA and SQIVND (reference sequence). The CDR3 sequence is 12 residues long. The CDR3 sequence is CASTGLGFTQYF. The CDR3 DNA is TGTGCCAGTACAGGTCTGGGCTTTACGCAGTATTTT. The full variable domain, with the rest looked up from reference TRBV19 and TRBJ2-3, is DGGITQSPKYLFRKEGQNVTLSCEQNLNHDAMYWYRQDPGQGLRLIYYSQIVNDFQKGDIAEGYSVSREKKESFPLTVTSAQKNPTAFYLCASTGLGFTQYFGPGTRLTVL.

The CDR3 reads CAWRPGVTTEAFF. The DNA for the CDR3 is TGTGCCTGGAGACCCGGAGTTACCACTGAAGCTTTCTTT. The rearrangement uses TRBV30 and TRBJ1-1; D unresolved. The CDR3 contains 13 residues. V was clipped by 3 bases and J by 4 bases, with 12 bases between them. Germline-derived CDR1 and CDR2 are GTSNPN and SVGIG (reference sequence).

The chain combines TRBV4-2 with TRBJ2-6; D gene unclear. Trimming took off 4 bases at V and 1 base at J, with 5 bases between the two ends. Looked up from germline, CDR1 is LGHNA and CDR2 is YNFKEQ. The CDR3 totals 14 residues. The CDR3 spells CASSPKSGANVLTF. The CDR3 DNA is TGTGCCAGCAGCCCCAAATCTGGGGCCAACGTCCTGACTTTC.

The rearrangement joins TRBV7-9 to TRBJ1-6; the match to TRBD1 covers 8 bases. The CDR3 has 14 residues. The V gene's germline CDR1 is SEHNR and CDR2 FQNEAQ (reference sequence). V was clipped by 8 bases and J by 7 bases; unmatched bases: 7. CDR3 amino acids: CASGPDRVNSPLHF. Here the CDR3 DNA reads TGTGCCAGCGGACCGGACAGGGTGAATTCACCCCTCCACTTT. Variable domain in full (rest from reference TRBV7-9 and TRBJ1-6): DTGVSQNPRHKITKRGQNVTFRCDPISEHNRLYWYRQTLGQGPEFLTYFQNEAQLEKSRLLSDRFSAERPKGSFSTLEIQRTEQGDSAMYLCASGPDRVNSPLHFGNGTRLTVT.

This chain connects TRBV28 to TRBJ1-1; tentatively, D is TRBD1 (5 bases). Trimming took off 10 bases at V and 5 bases at J, with 20 bases between the two ends. The germline V gene encodes CDR1 MDHEN and CDR2 SYDVKM. There are 14 residues in the CDR3. The CDR3 protein is CAILKSRGVTEAFF. The CDR3 bases are TGTGCCATCCTTAAGTCGCGGGGGGTGACTGAAGCTTTCTTT.

The chain links TRBV14 to TRBJ2-2; 7 bases map to TRBD2. With V trimmed by 2 bases and J by 2 bases, 11 bases remained unmatched. The CDR3 has 18 residues. Germline V gene sequence: CDR1 SGHDN, CDR2 FVKESK. CDR3: CASSQLGRAGLNTGELFF. CDR3 coding DNA: TGTGCCAGCAGCCAACTCGGAAGAGCGGGACTTAACACCGGGGAGCTGTTTTTT.

The chain links TRBV4-1 to TRBJ2-1; TRBD1 aligns across 9 bases. The germline V gene encodes CDR1 MGHRA and CDR2 YSYEKL. With 2 bases clipped from V and 3 bases from J, the junction kept 14 bases outside the gene matches. The CDR3 sequence is 19 residues long. The CDR3 DNA is TGCGCCAGCAGCCAAAGAGCTGTGGACAGGGGAGTTGTCTACAATGAGCAGTTCTTC. It codes for CASSQRAVDRGVVYNEQFF.

V is TRBV4-1 and J is TRBJ1-1, with D possibly being TRBD1 (6 bases). The CDR3 is made up of 13 amino acids. The V end lost 6 bases, the J end lost 3 bases, and 11 bases lay between the germline ends. The V gene's germline CDR1 is MGHRA and CDR2 YSYEKL. CDR3 in DNA: TGCGCCAGCAGATTAGAGGGGGACACTGAAGCTTTCTTT. Its translation: CASRLEGDTEAFF.

Sample share makes this clone medium-sized. The rearrangement joins TRBV5-1 to TRBJ1-4, with 10 bases identical to TRBD1. CDR1 and CDR2 from the germline V gene are SGHRS and YFSETQ. The CDR3 has 15 amino acids. Losses at the gene ends were 3 bases for V and 8 bases for J; bases not matched to a gene: 7. The CDR3 sequence: CASSSGTGEGEKLFF. The CDR3 nucleotides read TGCGCCAGCAGCTCCGGGACAGGGGAGGGGGAAAAACTGTTTTTT.

V usage is TRBV6-5 and J usage is TRBJ1-1; D may be TRBD1 (5 bases). V gave up 2 bases and J gave up 3 bases, with 7 bases separating them. The germline V gene has CDR1 MNHEY and CDR2 SVGAGI. CDR3 size: 13 residues. This CDR3 is CASSYGADTEAFF. The CDR3 DNA reads as TGTGCCAGCAGTTACGGGGCAGACACTGAAGCTTTCTTT.

This chain links TRBV28 with TRBJ1-1, with 12 bases identical to TRBD1. Per the germline V gene, CDR1 is MDHEN and CDR2 is SYDVKM. The CDR3 covers 17 residues. V was clipped by 4 bases and J by 0 bases; unmatched bases: 6. CDR3: CASSSGTGGGLNTEAFF. The DNA of the CDR3 is TGTGCCAGCAGTTCCGGGACAGGGGGCGGACTGAACACTGAAGCTTTCTTT.

The V call is TRBV28, the J call TRBJ2-7; D might be TRBD2 (6 bases). Trimming cost V 8 bases and J 1 base, with 15 bases left between them. The length of the CDR3 is 14 residues. Germline CDR1 reads MDHEN; CDR2 reads SYDVKM. The CDR3 sequence is CASSVGGVSYEQYF. In nucleotides, the CDR3 is TGTGCCAGCTCAGTTGGCGGGGTATCCTACGAGCAGTACTTC.